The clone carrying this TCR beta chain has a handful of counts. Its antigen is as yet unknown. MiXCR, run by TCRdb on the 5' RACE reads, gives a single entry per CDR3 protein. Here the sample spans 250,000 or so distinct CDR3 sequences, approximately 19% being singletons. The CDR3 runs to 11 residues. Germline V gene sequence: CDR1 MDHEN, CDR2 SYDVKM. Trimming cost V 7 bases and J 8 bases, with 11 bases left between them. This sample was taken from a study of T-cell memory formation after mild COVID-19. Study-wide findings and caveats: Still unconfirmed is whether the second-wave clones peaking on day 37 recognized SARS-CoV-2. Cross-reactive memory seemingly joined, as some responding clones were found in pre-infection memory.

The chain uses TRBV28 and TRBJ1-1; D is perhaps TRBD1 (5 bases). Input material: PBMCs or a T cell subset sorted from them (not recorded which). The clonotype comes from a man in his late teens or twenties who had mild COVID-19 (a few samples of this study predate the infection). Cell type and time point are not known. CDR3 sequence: CASKGNGEAFF. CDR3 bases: TGTGCCAGCAAGGGGAACGGGGAAGCTTTCTTT.